The next 7 T cell receptor beta chains were all read from a single sample in a study of T cell clonality in common variable immunodeficiency. The method was immunoSEQ multiplex PCR; TCRdb's version includes in-frame clones alone and lacks a portion of them. The table lists 45,000 to 55,000 clones, with no singletons. What was sequenced was peripheral blood mononuclear cells. The receptors come from a person aged 18 to 75 in good health.

This clone has a count of ten or more. The DNA ends 3 residues before the CDR3 does, and the rest of the CDR3 is filled in from the germline J gene. The chain employs TRBV19 and TRBJ1-1; D is possibly TRBD1 (6 bases). This CDR3 is built from 16 residues. CDR1 is LNHDA and CDR2 is SQIVND in the germline V gene (reference sequence). V lost 1 base, J lost 6 bases, and 18 bases lay in between. The CDR3 DNA, read in part, is TGTGCCAGTAGTATAGGTACGGGGGGCGCCGGAGCTGAA. As protein: CASSIGTGGAGAE. The CDR3 as a whole reads CASSIGTGGAGAEAFF.

This clone was seen repeatedly, ten times or more. The CDR3 end falls 3 residues outside the read, so it is completed with the germline J gene. The chain carries TRBV28 and TRBJ2-5, with a weak D call TRBD2 (5 bases). The CDR3 runs 12 residues. The V end was cut by 8 bases, the J end by 2 bases, with 9 bases between. The germline V gene has CDR1 MDHEN and CDR2 SYDVKM. The CDR3 sequence is CASGRGQETQYF. Incomplete CDR3 DNA: TGTGCCAGCGGACGGGGACAAGAGACC.

This clone was detected many times. The read comes to an end 3 residues before the CDR3 does, leaving the germline J gene to fill in the end. The chain carries TRBV20-1 and TRBJ1-2; TRBD1 might be the D (5 bases). Germline V lookup: CDR1 DFQATT, CDR2 SNEGSKA (reference sequence). The V end lost 2 bases, the J end lost 4 bases, and 11 bases lay between the germline ends. The length of the CDR3 is 13 residues. Here the CDR3 reads CSARSGESYGYTF. The sequenced part of the CDR3 DNA is TGCAGTGCTAGATCGGGGGAAAGCTATGGC.

In its sample, this clone was seen many times. With the read ending 3 residues before the CDR3 end, the germline J gene is used to fill in that end. J is TRBJ1-5 and V is TRBV19; D possibly corresponds to TRBD1 (5 bases). V was shortened by 7 bases and J by 2 bases, with 21 bases between the two germline ends. Germline assignment: CDR1 LNHDA and CDR2 SQIVND (reference sequence). This CDR3 has 17 residues. The covered CDR3 bases are TGTGCCAGTACATTCCAGGGCGCAGACGGTGGCAATCAGCCC. Translating gives CASTFQGADGGNQP. The entire CDR3 protein reads CASTFQGADGGNQPQHF.

This clone was recorded many times. The read finishes 3 residues shy of the CDR3 end, and the germline J gene is used to complete it. V usage is TRBV10-1 and J usage is TRBJ2-4, with no clear D. Trimming left V 2 bases short and J 6 bases short, with 14 bases between. Germline V CDR1 and CDR2: WNHNN, SYGVQD (reference sequence). The CDR3 has 15 amino acids. The CDR3 sequence is CASSETSPHGNIQYF. The covered CDR3 bases are TGCGCCAGCAGTGAGACTTCCCCCCACGGAAACATT.

CDR3 loop: CASSHRGPNQPQHF. Incomplete CDR3 DNA: TGTGCCAGCAGCCACAGGGGACCCAATCAGCCC. The chain carries TRBV7-6 and TRBJ1-5; 7 nucleotides align to TRBD1. The read terminates 3 residues before the CDR3 end, so the remaining end is supplied by the germline J gene. The trim removed 5 bases at V and 3 bases at J, leaving 4 bases unmatched. Looked up from germline, CDR1 is SGHVS and CDR2 is FNYEAQ. The CDR3 is 14 residues long.

In its sample, this clone was seen many times. The read ends 3 residues before the CDR3 terminus; that terminus is restored from the germline J gene. The V and J genes are TRBV18 and TRBJ1-1; 8 positions agree with TRBD1. V lost 4 bases and J lost 5; bases outside the gene matches: 3. The germline V gene encodes CDR1 KGHSH and CDR2 LQKENI. The CDR3 is 13 residues long. The CDR3 loop is CASSQTGVTEAFF. The sequenced CDR3 bases are TGTGCCAGCTCACAGACAGGGGTTACTGAA. Together with reference TRBV18 and TRBJ1-1, the CDR3 gives the full variable domain: NAGVMQNPRHLVRRRGQEARLRCSPMKGHSHVYWYRQLPEEGLKFMVYLQKENIIDESGMPKERFSAEFPKEGPSILRIQQVVRGDSAAYFCASSQTGVTEAFFGQGTRLTVV.